Following are 8 T cell receptor beta chains from one sample sequenced in a study of blood T cell repertoires in COVID-19 (TCRdb year 2020). Receptor libraries were prepared by the immunoSEQ multiplex PCR assay. Drawn from immuneACCESS, this table holds only the in-frame rearrangements with V and J called that TCRdb kept. Clones are partly lost; checked studies trace under half to an unresolved V gene and leave the rest unexplained. The sample table records fewer than 130,000 clones; 70% to 90% of these occur just once. In total, the top ten clones hold under 2.5% of the sample. The sequencing input was peripheral blood. The source of these receptors is a human donor in a cohort sampled during active COVID-19.

V and J are TRBV5-1 and TRBJ1-1; D remains unclear. Germline CDR1 SGHRS, CDR2 YFSETQ. This CDR3 has 16 amino acids. V gave up 0 bases and J gave up 0 bases, with 12 bases separating them. This CDR3 is CASSLAGNKLNTEAFF. The CDR3 bases are TGCGCCAGCAGCTTGGCAGGAAATAAATTGAACACTGAAGCTTTCTTT.

This chain joins TRBV19 and TRBJ2-7; 9 bases line up with TRBD2. CDR1 and CDR2 (germline): LNHDA, SQIVND (reference sequence). Trimming removed 3 bases from V and 2 bases from J; junction bases left unmatched: 5. This CDR3 is 15 amino acids long. CDR3 in DNA: TGTGCCAGTAGTATGGTCGCGGGGGGGACCTACGAGCAGTACTTC. Encoded protein: CASSMVAGGTYEQYF.

The CDR3 DNA is TGTGCCACCAGTGAGTCGGACAGGGACACCGGGGAGCTGTTTTTT. It translates to CATSESDRDTGELFF. The rearrangement joins TRBV24-1 to TRBJ2-2, with 8 bases fitting TRBD1. CDR1 is KGHDR and CDR2 is SFDVKD in the germline V gene. Trimming at V came to 4 bases and at J to 3 bases, leaving 3 bases not matched to a gene. CDR3 size: 15 residues.

The CDR3, as DNA: TGTGCCAGCAGCGAAGAAAGCGGGATCTTCACAGATACGCAGTATTTT. Amino acids: CASSEESGIFTDTQYF. This chain links TRBV9 with TRBJ2-3, with 7 bases aligning to TRBD2. The V gene's germline CDR1 is SGDLS and CDR2 YYNGEE. The ends lost 3 bases at V and 2 bases at J; junction bases unmatched: 9. This CDR3 contains 16 residues.

V usage is TRBV7-3 and J usage is TRBJ2-1, with D maybe TRBD2 (5 bases). The V end lost 1 base, the J end lost 9 bases, and 10 bases lay between the germline ends. The CDR3 totals 13 residues. Germline V gene sequence: CDR1 SGHTA, CDR2 FQGTGA. The CDR3 DNA is TGTGCCAGCAGCTTAAGTCTAGCCGGTGAGCAGTTCTTC. This encodes CASSLSLAGEQFF.

This chain connects TRBV9 to TRBJ2-1; 12 positions match TRBD2. The CDR3 spans 16 residues. The germline gives CDR1 SGDLS, CDR2 YYNGEE. The trim removed 4 bases at V and 6 bases at J, leaving 8 bases unmatched. CDR3 coding DNA: TGTGCCAGCAGCTCTCGGACTAGCGGGGTTCGCAATGAGCAGTTCTTC. This encodes CASSSRTSGVRNEQFF.

This chain uses TRBV12-3 or TRBV12-4 with TRBJ1-1; D is ambiguous. The CDR3 is made up of 11 amino acids. Trimming cost V 2 bases and J 12 bases, with 10 bases left between them. The DNA for the CDR3 is TGTGCCAGCAGTTTAACGGTAACGACTTTCTTT. It codes for CASSLTVTTFF.

This clone was seen just once. The chain recombines TRBV4-3 with TRBJ2-7, with D perhaps TRBD1 (6 bases). Germline lookup yields CDR1 LGHNA and CDR2 YSLEER. V was cut by 0 bases and J by 3 bases, with 12 bases left in between. CDR3 length equals 15 residues. For the CDR3, the DNA is TGCGCCAGCAGCCAAGACCCTGGACAGCACTACGAGCAGTACTTC. It is translated as CASSQDPGQHYEQYF.